This TCR beta chain was captured in a study of blood T cell repertoires in COVID-19. CDR1 is SEHNR, CDR2 FQNEAQ, per germline (reference sequence). V gave up 3 bases and J gave up 8 bases, with 17 bases separating them. CDR3 length equals 15 residues. TCRdb's copy holds only in-frame clones and misses some; the assay was immunoSEQ multiplex PCR. The sample comprises some 240,000 clones, approximately 82% of which are singletons, and approximately 1.5% rests with the top ten. The sequence derives from a woman aged 35 to 49 who had recovered from COVID-19. The chain couples TRBV7-9 to TRBJ2-1; perhaps TRBD2 as D (6 bases). The sample consisted of peripheral blood. In DNA form, the CDR3 reads TGTGCCAGCAGCTTTGGGCAGGGAGGCGGCTATGAGCAGTTCTTC. Encoded protein: CASSFGQGGGYEQFF.